The 14 T cell receptor beta chains listed next were all sequenced from one sample in a study of shared T cell receptors in the human thymus. Clones were read by immunoSEQ multiplex PCR, and TCRdb kept only the in-frame ones, dropping some. This sample has roughly 710,000 clones, with approximately 83% found just once. The sample was also reused in another study, on human thymus T cells.

The sequenced sample consisted of thymocytes. These receptors were taken from a girl less than two years old with a congenital heart defect.

The chain employs TRBV10-3 and TRBJ2-3; D is undetermined. Germline values: CDR1 ENHRY, CDR2 SYGVKD. V gave up 2 bases and J gave up 6 bases, with 6 bases separating them. The CDR3 is 12 residues long. This CDR3 is CAISELQDTQYF. The CDR3 DNA is TGTGCCATCAGTGAGCTACAGGATACGCAGTATTTT.

The V call is TRBV19, the J call TRBJ2-3, with D perhaps TRBD2 (5 bases). Trimming removed 2 bases from V and 6 bases from J, with 18 bases in between. The CDR3 has 16 residues. CDR1 and CDR2 (germline): LNHDA, SQIVND (reference sequence). The CDR3 region is CASSIIVRLGADTQYF. The CDR3 region has the DNA TGTGCCAGTAGTATAATTGTCAGATTGGGAGCGGATACGCAGTATTTT.

Remarks on this clone: Other DNA sequences from this sample encode an identical CDR3 as well. This chain links TRBV11-2 with TRBJ1-6, with unresolved D. This CDR3 is 15 amino acids long. Trimming left V 1 base short and J 5 bases short, with 9 bases between. Germline values: CDR1 SGHAT, CDR2 FQNNGV. The CDR3 region is CASSLGRSNNSPLHF. CDR3 DNA: TGTGCCAGCAGCTTAGGTCGCAGTAATAATTCACCCCTCCACTTT. The full variable domain, its missing parts supplied by reference TRBV11-2 and TRBJ1-6, is EAGVAQSPRYKIIEKRQSVAFWCNPISGHATLYWYQQILGQGPKLLIQFQNNGVVDDSQLPKDRFSAERLKGVDSTLKIQPAKLEDSAVYLCASSLGRSNNSPLHFGNGTRLTVT.

The genes are TRBV7-2 and TRBJ2-7; no reliable D call. Germline V gene data show CDR1 as SGHTA and CDR2 as FQGNSA. Trimming removed 0 bases at V and 3 bases at J, with 9 bases between. The CDR3 loop spans 14 amino acids. The CDR3 spells CASSLAGQDYEQYF. The CDR3 DNA reads as TGTGCCAGCAGCTTAGCGGGTCAGGACTACGAGCAGTACTTC.

This clone was detected only a few times. The chain joins TRBV5-5 to TRBJ1-1; the D is unclear. V lost 2 bases and J 1 base, leaving 3 bases between the germline ends. CDR3 length: 12 residues. Germline CDR1 and CDR2: SGHKS and YYEKEE (reference sequence). The CDR3 loop is CASSFSNTEAFF. For the CDR3, the DNA is TGTGCCAGCAGCTTCTCGAACACTGAAGCTTTCTTT. Based on the CDR3 plus reference TRBV5-5 and TRBJ1-1, the full variable domain is DAGVTQSPTHLIKTRGQQVTLRCSPISGHKSVSWYQQVLGQGPQFIFQYYEKEERGRGNFPDRFSARQFPNYSSELNVNALLLGDSALYLCASSFSNTEAFFGQGTRLTVV.

The chain couples TRBV11-2 to TRBJ1-2; D is undetermined. The CDR3 consists of 15 residues. From germline, CDR1 is SGHAT and CDR2 FQNNGV. V was cut by 6 bases and J by 4 bases, with 18 bases left in between. CDR3 loop: CASRSEWREFYGYTF. CDR3 in DNA: TGTGCCAGCAGATCGGAATGGAGGGAATTCTATGGCTACACCTTC.

This clone came up once. This rearrangement joins TRBV6-1 to TRBJ1-2, with 9 positions matching TRBD1. CDR3 size: 15 residues. Germline assignment: CDR1 MNHNS and CDR2 SASEGT. J lost 4 bases, V lost 3 bases, and 6 bases had no gene match. The CDR3 region has the DNA TGTGCCAGCAGTGAGCCGGGACAGGGAACCTATGGCTACACCTTC. Its translation is CASSEPGQGTYGYTF.

The chain has TRBV25-1 and TRBJ1-4; a possible D gene is TRBD1 (6 bases). The CDR3 covers 17 residues. Between the trimmed V and J ends, which lost 3 bases and 5 bases, there was a span of 19 bases. Germline V gives CDR1 MGHDK, CDR2 SYGVNS. The CDR3 protein is CASSEGGKGDSNEKLFF. In DNA, the CDR3 is TGTGCCAGCAGTGAGGGGGGGAAGGGGGACTCCAATGAAAAACTGTTTTTT. Drawing the rest from reference TRBV25-1 and TRBJ1-4, the complete variable domain is EADIYQTPRYLVIGTGKKITLECSQTMGHDKMYWYQQDPGMELHLIHYSYGVNSTEKGDLSSESTVSRIRTEHFPLTLESARPSHTSQYLCASSEGGKGDSNEKLFFGSGTQLSVL.

The chain employs TRBV7-3 and TRBJ1-2, with TRBD1 identical over 8 bases. The CDR3 covers 13 residues. Germline V lookup: CDR1 SGHTA, CDR2 FQGTGA. Germline trimming cut 5 bases from V and 3 bases from J; bases unmatched to any gene: 2. The CDR3 sequence: CASSPTGDYGYTF. CDR3 nucleotides: TGTGCCAGCAGCCCGACAGGGGACTATGGCTACACCTTC.

V usage is TRBV30 and J usage is TRBJ2-2, with 8 bases aligning to TRBD1. V shed 6 bases, J shed 6 bases, and the junction held 15 bases outside the gene matches. Germline V gene lookup returns CDR1 GTSNPN and CDR2 SVGIG (reference sequence). CDR3 length: 16 residues. The CDR3 protein is CACARNRGNTPGELFF. The CDR3 DNA sequence: TGTGCCTGTGCGCGTAACAGGGGGAACACCCCCGGGGAGCTGTTTTTT.

This rearrangement joins TRBV6-1 to TRBJ2-2; D is undetermined. Looked up from germline, CDR1 is MNHNS and CDR2 is SASEGT. There are 11 residues in the CDR3. Trimming stripped 8 bases from V and 6 bases from J, with 7 bases between. CDR3 nucleotides: TGTGCCAGCGTAGTGGCCGGGGAGCTGTTTTTT. Amino acids: CASVVAGELFF.

V is TRBV7-6 and J is TRBJ2-5; TRBD1 aligns across 11 bases. Germline V CDR1 and CDR2: SGHVS, FNYEAQ. This CDR3 spans 19 amino acids. J gave up 9 bases and V 4 bases, and 22 bases lay outside the gene matches. As DNA, the CDR3 is TGTGCCAGCAGCTACCTTGCGGACAGGGGGCCCCGGGAGCAAAGGGCCCAGTACTTC. Protein product: CASSYLADRGPREQRAQYF.

The rearrangement uses TRBV5-1 and TRBJ1-3; TRBD1 might be the D (5 bases). Looked up from germline, CDR1 is SGHRS and CDR2 is YFSETQ. V was trimmed by 4 bases and J by 7 bases, leaving 21 bases between them. The CDR3 spans 16 residues. The CDR3 region is CASSPEWGRVANTIYF. CDR3 nucleotide sequence: TGCGCCAGCAGCCCGGAATGGGGCAGGGTCGCCAACACCATATATTTT.

This clone was seen only once. The chain is built from TRBV27 and TRBJ2-2; 7 nucleotides align to TRBD1. The germline gives CDR1 MNHEY, CDR2 SMNVEV (reference sequence). The CDR3 covers 17 residues. V trimming: 2 bases; J trimming: 4 bases; junction bases outside the gene matches: 10. CDR3 sequence reads: CASSLGHRGMGTGELFF. In DNA form, the CDR3 reads TGTGCCAGCAGTTTAGGCCACAGGGGTATGGGCACCGGGGAGCTGTTTTTT.